This T cell receptor (beta chain) was captured by sequencing in a study of blood T cell repertoires in COVID-19. The CDR3 length is 16 residues. CDR1 and CDR2 from the germline V gene are SGHKS and YYEKEE (reference sequence). Losses at the gene ends were 1 base for V and 3 bases for J; bases not matched to a gene: 5. Method: immunoSEQ multiplex PCR; TCRdb's copy keeps in-frame clones and lacks some. The table has about 61,000 clones, around four fifths seen once. The sample consisted of peripheral blood. The TCR sequence derives from a man aged 65 to 79 with acute or convalescent COVID-19. This chain links TRBV5-5 with TRBJ2-1; 9 bases line up with TRBD1. The CDR3 DNA follows: TGTGCCAGCAGCTTGAGGCCGACAGGGGGCTACAATGAGCAGTTCTTC. It is translated as CASSLRPTGGYNEQFF. The full variable domain, completed using reference TRBV5-5 and TRBJ2-1, is DAGVTQSPTHLIKTRGQQVTLRCSPISGHKSVSWYQQVLGQGPQFIFQYYEKEERGRGNFPDRFSARQFPNYSSELNVNALLLGDSALYLCASSLRPTGGYNEQFFGPGTRLTVL.